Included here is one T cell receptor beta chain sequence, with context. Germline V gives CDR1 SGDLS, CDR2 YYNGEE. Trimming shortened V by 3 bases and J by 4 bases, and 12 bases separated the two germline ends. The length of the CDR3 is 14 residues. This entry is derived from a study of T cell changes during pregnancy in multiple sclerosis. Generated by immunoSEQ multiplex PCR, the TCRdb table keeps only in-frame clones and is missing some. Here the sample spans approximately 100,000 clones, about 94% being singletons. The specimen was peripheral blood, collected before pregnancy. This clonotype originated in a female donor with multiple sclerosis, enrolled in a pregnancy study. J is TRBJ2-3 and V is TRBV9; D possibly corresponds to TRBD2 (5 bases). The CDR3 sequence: CASSAVGGADTQYF. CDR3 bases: TGTGCCAGCAGCGCAGTTGGAGGTGCAGATACGCAGTATTTT. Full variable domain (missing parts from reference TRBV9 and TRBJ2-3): DSGVTQTPKHLITATGQRVTLRCSPRSGDLSVYWYQQSLDQGLQFLIQYYNGEERAKGNILERFSAQQFPDLHSELNLSSLELGDSALYFCASSAVGGADTQYFGPGTRLTVL.